The next 29 T cell receptor beta chains were all read from a single sample in a study of blood T cell repertoires in COVID-19. The repertoire was sequenced with immunoSEQ multiplex PCR; TCRdb's copy has only in-frame clones and lacks some. The table lists under 300,000 clones, around 87% of them singletons. Sequenced input: peripheral blood. The receptors were gathered from a woman aged 65 to 85 with active or convalescent COVID-19.

The gene calls are TRBV5-4 and TRBJ1-1; 10 bases align to TRBD1. CDR3 length: 19 residues. The junction had 15 bases not matched to a gene; V was cut back by 4 bases and J by 0 bases. CDR1 SGHNT and CDR2 YYREEE come from the germline V gene (reference sequence). CDR3 in amino acids: CASSRPTGGISSMNTEAFF. The DNA for the CDR3 is TGTGCCAGCAGCCGCCCGACAGGGGGCATTTCCTCCATGAACACTGAAGCTTTCTTT.

This rearrangement joins TRBV6-5 to TRBJ2-7; weak D call: TRBD1 (6 bases). CDR1 MNHEY and CDR2 SVGAGI come from the germline V gene. This CDR3 is 15 amino acids long. Trimming pared 6 bases from V and 2 bases from J, leaving 17 bases between. CDR3 loop: CASSSDRNAPYEQYF. Written as DNA, the CDR3 is TGTGCCAGCAGCTCTGACAGGAATGCGCCCTACGAGCAGTACTTC.

The CDR3: CASSRSGGQETQYF. CDR3 in DNA: TGTGCCAGCAGCCGTAGCGGGGGGCAAGAGACCCAGTACTTC. This chain uses TRBV7-6 with TRBJ2-5; 10 nucleotides match TRBD2. Trimming took 5 bases from V and 2 from J; bases not matched to a gene: 2. The CDR3 is made up of 14 amino acids. Germline CDR1 is SGHVS and CDR2 is FNYEAQ.

The gene calls are TRBV3-1 (or the pseudogene TRBV3-2) and TRBJ1-5, with TRBD1 as a possible D gene (6 bases). With 1 base removed from V and 7 bases from J, the gap between germline ends came to 11 bases. Germline CDR1 reads LGHDT; CDR2 reads YNNKEL (reference sequence). There are 14 residues in the CDR3. CDR3 coding DNA: TGTGCCAGCAGCCAAGTGAAGGGGGGGCAGCCCCAGCATTTT. Residues: CASSQVKGGQPQHF.

This rearrangement joins TRBV15 to TRBJ1-3; D remains ambiguous. Germline assignment: CDR1 LNHNV and CDR2 YYDKDF (reference sequence). V lost 3 bases to trimming and J lost 0 bases, with 6 bases between them. CDR3 length: 14 amino acids. CDR3 sequence (DNA): TGTGCCACCAGCAGGGGAGACTCTGGAAACACCATATATTTT. Its protein product is CATSRGDSGNTIYF. Drawing the rest from reference TRBV15 and TRBJ1-3, the complete variable domain is DAMVIQNPRYQVTQFGKPVTLSCSQTLNHNVMYWYQQKSSQAPKLLFHYYDKDFNNEADTPDNFQSRRPNTSFCFLDIRSPGLGDTAMYLCATSRGDSGNTIYFGEGSWLTVV.

The chain carries TRBV4-3 and TRBJ1-2; perhaps TRBD1 as D (6 bases). The CDR3 is 15 residues long. V was clipped by 0 bases and J by 8 bases, with 16 bases between them. Per the germline V gene, CDR1 is LGHNA and CDR2 is YSLEER. CDR3 residues: CASSQDRDTMGGYTF. In DNA form, the CDR3 reads TGCGCCAGCAGCCAAGACCGGGACACCATGGGCGGCTACACCTTC.

J is TRBJ2-3 and V is TRBV6-4; D is possibly TRBD1 (6 bases). CDR3 size: 15 residues. Between the trimmed V and J ends, which lost 0 bases and 3 bases, there was a span of 10 bases. The germline V gene encodes CDR1 MRHNA and CDR2 SNTAGT. CDR3 sequence (DNA): TGTGCCAGCAGTGACTCGACAGGACGGACAGATACGCAGTATTTT. It is translated as CASSDSTGRTDTQYF.

A remark on this clone: Additional DNA sequences in this sample encode the identical CDR3. The gene calls are TRBV29-1 and TRBJ2-3, with D possibly TRBD2 on 5 matching bases. There are 12 residues in the CDR3. Germline lookup yields CDR1 SQVTM and CDR2 ANQGSEA. V shed 3 bases and J shed 1 base, with 5 bases lying between them. CDR3 DNA: TGCAGCGTTGAGGAGGGCACAGATACGCAGTATTTT. Its translation is CSVEEGTDTQYF.

The V and J genes are TRBV2 and TRBJ2-3; tentatively, D is TRBD2 (5 bases). The length of the CDR3 is 15 residues. The V end was cut by 6 bases, the J end by 4 bases, with 17 bases between. CDR1 SNHLY and CDR2 FYNNEI come from the germline V gene. The CDR3 DNA follows: TGTGCCAGCAGCGAATCGGGGATTGGGGCAGATACGCAGTATTTT. Translation gives CASSESGIGADTQYF. Drawing the rest from reference TRBV2 and TRBJ2-3, the complete variable domain is EPEVTQTPSHQVTQMGQEVILRCVPISNHLYFYWYRQILGQKVEFLVSFYNNEISEKSEIFDDQFSVERPDGSNFTLKIRSTKLEDSAMYFCASSESGIGADTQYFGPGTRLTVL.

The V and J genes are TRBV27 and TRBJ2-5; D gene uncertain. Germline assignment: CDR1 MNHEY and CDR2 SMNVEV (reference sequence). This CDR3 spans 14 amino acids. The V gene lost 2 bases and the J gene lost 2 bases, with 9 bases spanning the gap. CDR3 sequence: CASSLGDWQETQYF. The CDR3 DNA is TGTGCCAGCAGTTTAGGAGATTGGCAAGAGACCCAGTACTTC.

V is TRBV3-1 (or the pseudogene TRBV3-2) and J is TRBJ2-3; the match to TRBD1 covers 7 bases. V was pared by 3 bases and J by 4 bases, with 4 bases of the junction left unmatched. The CDR3 is 14 amino acids. CDR1 is LGHDT and CDR2 is YNNKEL in the germline V gene (reference sequence). The CDR3 here is CASSHDRAADTQYF. CDR3 bases: TGTGCCAGCAGCCATGACAGGGCCGCAGATACGCAGTATTTT.

DNA of the CDR3: TGCGCCAGCACACCAGCGGGGCCCGGGAGCAATCAGCCCCAGCATTTT. Encoded protein: CASTPAGPGSNQPQHF. This rearrangement joins TRBV10-2 to TRBJ1-5, with D tentatively TRBD1 (5 bases). The CDR3 covers 16 residues. The germline V gene has CDR1 WSHSY and CDR2 SAAADI. Trimming shortened V by 7 bases and J by 1 base, and 17 bases separated the two germline ends.

A few counts support this clone. The gene calls are TRBV10-2 and TRBJ1-5; D is uncertain. The CDR3 has 14 residues. Germline V gives CDR1 WSHSY, CDR2 SAAADI. The germline V and J ends were trimmed by 4 bases and 1 base, with 8 bases remaining between them. The CDR3 loop is CASSGLRSNQPQHF. As DNA, the CDR3 is TGCGCCAGCAGTGGATTACGGAGCAATCAGCCCCAGCATTTT.

The V gene is TRBV6-5, the J gene TRBJ1-2; D call uncertain. Trimming stripped 6 bases from V and 8 bases from J, with 16 bases between. The CDR3 loop spans 13 amino acids. Germline CDR1 is MNHEY and CDR2 is SVGAGI. The CDR3 protein is CASSPNGERGYTF. CDR3 DNA sequence: TGTGCCAGCAGCCCAAACGGGGAACGAGGCTACACCTTC.

The chain links TRBV6-5 to TRBJ2-7; TRBD1 agrees at 8 bases. Germline CDR1 and CDR2: MNHEY and SVGAGI. Trimming cost V 7 bases and J 5 bases; bases outside gene matches: 7. The CDR3 has 13 amino acids. DNA for the CDR3: TGTGCCAGCACCAGACAGGGGTTCCACGAGCAGTACTTC. Its translation is CASTRQGFHEQYF.

V usage is TRBV7-9 and J usage is TRBJ1-2; perhaps TRBD1 as D (5 bases). The V end lost 4 bases, the J end lost 4 bases, and 13 bases lay between the germline ends. CDR1 is SEHNR, CDR2 FQNEAQ, per germline (reference sequence). CDR3 length: 14 residues. CDR3 in DNA: TGTGCCAGCAGCTCCGGAGGGGCTGGCTATGGCTACACCTTC. Translating it yields CASSSGGAGYGYTF.

V usage is TRBV12-5 and J usage is TRBJ1-4; unclear D gene. V lost 5 bases, J lost 7 bases, and 17 bases lay in between. There are 15 residues in the CDR3. CDR1 is LGHNT and CDR2 is FRNRAP in the germline V gene. CDR3 in amino acids: CASGHQFGLSEKLFF. The CDR3 nucleotides are TGTGCTAGTGGTCACCAATTCGGGTTGAGTGAAAAACTGTTTTTT.

The J gene is TRBJ2-7, the V gene TRBV6-2 or TRBV6-3, with D unclear. The CDR3 spans 12 residues. The germline V and J ends were trimmed by 2 bases and 3 bases, with 5 bases remaining between them. Germline assignment: CDR1 MNHEY and CDR2 SVGEGT. CDR3: CASSYHSYEQYF. CDR3 nucleotides: TGTGCCAGCAGTTACCACAGCTACGAGCAGTACTTC.

This chain links TRBV10-3 with TRBJ1-2; D call uncertain. The germline CDR1 and CDR2 sequences are ENHRY and SYGVKD. Trimming shortened V by 1 base and J by 4 bases, and 7 bases separated the two germline ends. This CDR3 contains 13 residues. This chain's CDR3 is CAISEFPGYGYTF. The CDR3 DNA follows: TGTGCCATCAGTGAGTTCCCCGGCTATGGCTACACCTTC.

This clone was observed a few times. This chain uses TRBV5-6 with TRBJ1-2; D is perhaps TRBD1 (5 bases). V dropped 5 bases and J dropped 4 bases, with 9 bases sitting between them. Germline CDR1 SGHDT, CDR2 YYEEEE. This CDR3 contains 12 residues. The CDR3 sequence: CASSSQGYGYTF. The CDR3 bases are TGTGCCAGCAGTTCGCAGGGCTATGGCTACACCTTC.

The chain uses TRBV6-2 or TRBV6-3 and TRBJ1-6; TRBD1 might be the D (5 bases). The CDR3 length is 14 residues. V shed 5 bases and J shed 9 bases, with 14 bases lying between them. Per the germline V gene, CDR1 is MNHEY and CDR2 is SVGEGT. The CDR3 is CASSPTGFSSPLHF. The CDR3 nucleotides read TGTGCCAGCAGTCCCACAGGTTTCAGTTCACCCCTCCACTTT.

The rearrangement joins TRBV18 to TRBJ2-2, with 8 bases that match TRBD1. Trimming took 6 bases from V and 1 from J; bases not matched to a gene: 4. CDR3 size: 15 residues. Germline CDR1 KGHSH, CDR2 LQKENI. CDR3 coding DNA: TGTGCCAGCTCGGGACAGGCAAAGAACACCGGGGAGCTGTTTTTT. Its protein is CASSGQAKNTGELFF. Filled out from reference TRBV18 and TRBJ2-2, the complete variable domain reads NAGVMQNPRHLVRRRGQEARLRCSPMKGHSHVYWYRQLPEEGLKFMVYLQKENIIDESGMPKERFSAEFPKEGPSILRIQQVVRGDSAAYFCASSGQAKNTGELFFGEGSRLTVL.

The chain is built from TRBV2 and TRBJ1-1; D is undetermined. V was pared by 0 bases and J by 1 base, with 6 bases between. From germline, CDR1 is SNHLY and CDR2 FYNNEI. The CDR3 is 14 residues long. The CDR3 DNA follows: TGTGCCAGCAGTGAAGCTGTGAGGAACACTGAAGCTTTCTTT. Its translation: CASSEAVRNTEAFF.

The chain recombines TRBV3-1 (or the pseudogene TRBV3-2) with TRBJ2-7; 7 bases fit TRBD1. CDR3 length: 12 amino acids. The trim removed 2 bases at V and 8 bases at J, leaving 3 bases unmatched. The germline V gene has CDR1 LGHDT and CDR2 YNNKEL (reference sequence). CDR3 DNA: TGTGCCAGCAGCCAAAGGACAGGCCAGCAGTACTTC. It yields the protein CASSQRTGQQYF.

This clone has only one observation. The chain joins TRBV19 to TRBJ1-1, with D possibly TRBD1 on 5 matching bases. V lost 2 bases, J lost 2 bases, and 15 bases lay in between. The V gene's germline CDR1 is LNHDA and CDR2 SQIVND (reference sequence). The length of the CDR3 is 16 residues. The CDR3, as DNA: TGTGCCAGTAGTATACTCGCCACGGGGGAAAACACTGAAGCTTTCTTT. As protein: CASSILATGENTEAFF.

The chain carries TRBV5-1 and TRBJ2-3; D ambiguous. Germline CDR1 and CDR2: SGHRS and YFSETQ. This CDR3 is 13 amino acids long. V was trimmed by 6 bases and J by 1 base, leaving 9 bases between them. CDR3 DNA: TGCGCCAGCAACCCTACGGGCACAGATACGCAGTATTTT. It yields the protein CASNPTGTDTQYF.

The CDR3 DNA is TGCGCCAGCAGCTTGGACGGACAGGCTCCCTACGAGCAGTACTTC. Protein sequence: CASSLDGQAPYEQYF. The J gene is TRBJ2-7, the V gene TRBV5-1; 7 bases line up with TRBD1. The V and J ends lost 0 bases and 2 bases, in that order; junction bases with no gene match: 5. This CDR3 comprises 15 residues. From germline, CDR1 is SGHRS and CDR2 YFSETQ.

The chain recombines TRBV5-1 with TRBJ2-1; TRBD1 matches at 9 bases. Germline assignment: CDR1 SGHRS and CDR2 YFSETQ. Germline trimming cut 4 bases from V and 7 bases from J; bases unmatched to any gene: 6. This CDR3 is built from 14 residues. In nucleotides, the CDR3 is TGCGCCAGCAGCAACGGACAGGGGTGGAATGAGCAGTTCTTC. This codes for CASSNGQGWNEQFF.

This chain links TRBV5-1 with TRBJ1-1, with D perhaps matching TRBD1 (6 bases). This CDR3 is 14 amino acids long. Germline CDR1 and CDR2: SGHRS and YFSETQ. V lost 4 bases and J lost 1, with 11 bases in between. In nucleotides, the CDR3 is TGCGCCAGCAGCCCTTGGGGGCCGAACACTGAAGCTTTCTTT. Translation gives CASSPWGPNTEAFF. The whole variable domain, remainder taken from reference TRBV5-1 and TRBJ1-1, is KAGVTQTPRYLIKTRGQQVTLSCSPISGHRSVSWYQQTPGQGLQFLFEYFSETQRNKGNFPGRFSGRQFSNSRSEMNVSTLELGDSALYLCASSPWGPNTEAFFGQGTRLTVV.